Following are 21 T cell receptor beta chains from one sample sequenced in a study of identical twins. One entry per CDR3 protein, called by TCRdb with MiXCR from the 5' RACE reads. The sample shows 400,000 to 600,000 distinct CDR3 sequences, approximately 20% of them seen only once. These data were also reused for a study on yellow fever vaccine responses in identical twins.

Sequencing was done on a sample of CD4+ T cells sorted from blood. These receptors were collected from a woman aged 18-29 years in good health.

The chain is built from TRBV24-1 and TRBJ2-3, with D possibly matching TRBD2 (6 bases). CDR3 size: 12 residues. Germline lookup yields CDR1 KGHDR and CDR2 SFDVKD. The V gene lost 10 bases and the J gene lost 3 bases, with 10 bases spanning the gap. CDR3 nucleotide sequence: TGTGCCACAGACGGGGGTACAGATACGCAGTATTTT. Protein product: CATDGGTDTQYF.

This clonotype appeared a few times. This rearrangement joins TRBV9 to TRBJ1-6, with TRBD1 matching 7 bases. The V gene end was trimmed by 3 bases and the J gene end by 9 bases; junction bases not matched to a gene: 9. The CDR3 runs 15 residues. Germline V gene sequence: CDR1 SGDLS, CDR2 YYNGEE. The CDR3 spells CASSENSGGRSPLHF. The CDR3 nucleotides read TGTGCCAGCAGCGAGAACTCAGGGGGACGTTCACCCCTCCACTTT.

This clonotype turned up a few times. V gene TRBV12-3 or TRBV12-4 combines with J gene TRBJ2-1; 7 positions match TRBD2. This CDR3 has 14 residues. Unmatched junction bases numbered 5, after V lost 7 bases and J lost 2 bases. The CDR3, as DNA: TGTGCCAGCACCCGGACTAGTACCTACAATGAGCAGTTCTTC. It is translated as CASTRTSTYNEQFF.

With regard to this clonotype: At one of its ends the junction is not consistent with the germline gene, which may arise from a read error. The rearrangement joins TRBV7-9 to TRBJ2-1, with TRBD1 matching over 7 bases. From germline, CDR1 is SEHNR and CDR2 FQNEAQ (reference sequence). The CDR3 totals 15 residues. The CDR3: CASTITGVSHNEQFF. CDR3 nucleotide sequence: TGTGCCAGCACTATAACAGGGGTCTCCCACAATGAGCAGTTCTTC.

At least ten counts were recorded for this clonotype. The chain is built from TRBV9 and TRBJ2-1, with D possibly being TRBD2 (5 bases). Trimming removed 4 bases from V and 0 bases from J, with 11 bases in between. The germline V gene has CDR1 SGDLS and CDR2 YYNGEE. The CDR3 consists of 15 residues. The CDR3 nucleotides are TGTGCCAGCAGCTTGCGTACTAGCTCCTACAATGAGCAGTTCTTC. The encoded protein is CASSLRTSSYNEQFF.

This rearrangement joins TRBV7-9 to TRBJ2-1; TRBD2 agrees at 13 bases. CDR3 length equals 16 residues. V shed 4 bases, J shed 8 bases, and the junction held 8 bases outside the gene matches. CDR1 SEHNR and CDR2 FQNEAQ come from the germline V gene (reference sequence). The CDR3, as DNA: TGTGCCAGCAGCTACTGGACTAGCGGGAGTAAGGATGAGCAGTTCTTC. Translated, it gives CASSYWTSGSKDEQFF.

This clonotype has more than one count but fewer than ten. This chain joins TRBV7-9 and TRBJ2-1, with D possibly being TRBD2 (6 bases). This CDR3 comprises 15 residues. The germline V and J ends were trimmed by 3 bases and 3 bases, with 12 bases remaining between them. CDR1 is SEHNR, CDR2 FQNEAQ, per germline (reference sequence). The CDR3 loop reads CASSFTSLRYNEQFF. DNA for the CDR3: TGTGCCAGCAGCTTTACTAGCCTGCGCTACAATGAGCAGTTCTTC.

This clonotype appeared a few times. The chain joins TRBV20-1 to TRBJ2-2; TRBD2 aligns across 8 bases. Germline-derived CDR1 and CDR2 are DFQATT and SNEGSKA (reference sequence). The CDR3 extends over 15 amino acids. V shed 4 bases, J shed 2 bases, and the junction held 6 bases outside the gene matches. The CDR3 DNA is TGCAGTGCTACTGCGCGGGGGGTCAACACCGGGGAGCTGTTTTTT. This encodes CSATARGVNTGELFF.

This rearrangement joins TRBV9 to TRBJ2-7; D perhaps matches TRBD2 (6 bases). V lost 0 bases and J lost 2, with 9 bases in between. Germline values: CDR1 SGDLS, CDR2 YYNGEE. There are 14 residues in the CDR3. The CDR3 region has the DNA TGTGCCAGCAGCGTAGGGTGGACTACCTACGAGCAGTACTTC. Translation gives CASSVGWTTYEQYF.

The chain combines TRBV7-2 with TRBJ2-7; D remains ambiguous. V was clipped by 0 bases and J by 0 bases, with 6 bases between them. CDR3 length: 14 residues. Looked up from germline, CDR1 is SGHTA and CDR2 is FQGNSA. The CDR3 DNA follows: TGTGCCAGCAGCTTAGCCGTGCACTCCTACGAGCAGTACTTC. It translates to CASSLAVHSYEQYF.

This clonotype came up a few times. The chain employs TRBV5-1 and TRBJ1-6; no clear D. Looked up from germline, CDR1 is SGHRS and CDR2 is YFSETQ. The CDR3 sequence is 17 residues long. The V gene lost 0 bases and the J gene lost 0 bases, with 10 bases spanning the gap. CDR3 bases: TGCGCCAGCAGCTTGGGGCCTGTTAGCTCCTATAATTCACCCCTCCACTTT. Its protein is CASSLGPVSSYNSPLHF. Based on the CDR3 plus reference TRBV5-1 and TRBJ1-6, the full variable domain is KAGVTQTPRYLIKTRGQQVTLSCSPISGHRSVSWYQQTPGQGLQFLFEYFSETQRNKGNFPGRFSGRQFSNSRSEMNVSTLELGDSALYLCASSLGPVSSYNSPLHFGNGTRLTVT.

A remark on this clonotype: The junction differs from germline at one of its ends, possibly a read error. The chain combines TRBV20-1 with TRBJ1-1; 8 nucleotides match TRBD1. Germline assignment: CDR1 DFQATT and CDR2 SNEGSKA (reference sequence). The CDR3 is 16 amino acids. The CDR3 nucleotides read TGCTGTGCTAGAGATCTCGATGGGACAGGTCAGACTGAAGCTTTCTTT. Protein sequence: CCARDLDGTGQTEAFF.

The chain employs TRBV6-5 and TRBJ2-7; D may be TRBD2 (7 bases). The CDR3 runs 16 residues. Trimming left V 4 bases short and J 6 bases short, with 22 bases between. The V gene's germline CDR1 is MNHEY and CDR2 SVGAGI. The CDR3 region is CASSLGPGAGAIEQYF. CDR3 nucleotide sequence: TGTGCCAGCAGTTTGGGGCCAGGGGCGGGAGCAATCGAGCAGTACTTC.

The CDR3 region is CASSPLGQYYGYTF. The DNA of the CDR3 is TGTGCCAGCTCACCTCTGGGACAGTACTATGGCTACACCTTC. The V and J genes are TRBV18 and TRBJ1-2; 7 bases fit TRBD1. The CDR3 runs to 14 residues. With V trimmed by 3 bases and J by 3 bases, 4 bases remained unmatched. Germline assignment: CDR1 KGHSH and CDR2 LQKENI. Combining the CDR3 with reference TRBV18 and TRBJ1-2 gives the whole variable domain NAGVMQNPRHLVRRRGQEARLRCSPMKGHSHVYWYRQLPEEGLKFMVYLQKENIIDESGMPKERFSAEFPKEGPSILRIQQVVRGDSAAYFCASSPLGQYYGYTFGSGTRLTVV.

The J gene is TRBJ1-2, the V gene TRBV5-1, with D possibly matching TRBD1 (6 bases). The germline V gene encodes CDR1 SGHRS and CDR2 YFSETQ. The CDR3 consists of 14 residues. V lost 4 bases and J lost 4, with 14 bases in between. The CDR3 DNA is TGCGCCAGCAGCCCGGACAGTACCTTCTATGGCTACACCTTC. This sequence encodes CASSPDSTFYGYTF.

In this sample, this clonotype turned up a few times. At one boundary the junction diverges from the germline segment, which might be a read error. The chain combines TRBV5-1 with TRBJ2-2; 7 positions agree with TRBD1. Germline V gene lookup returns CDR1 SGHRS and CDR2 YFSETQ. There are 16 residues in the CDR3. The CDR3 DNA reads as TGCGCCAGCAGCTTGACAGGGGACACCAACAACGGGGAGCTGTTTTTT. This encodes CASSLTGDTNNGELFF. The full variable domain, its missing parts supplied by reference TRBV5-1 and TRBJ2-2, is KAGVTQTPRYLIKTRGQQVTLSCSPISGHRSVSWYQQTPGQGLQFLFEYFSETQRNKGNFPGRFSGRQFSNSRSEMNVSTLELGDSALYLCASSLTGDTNNGELFFGEGSRLTVL.

This clonotype has more than one count but fewer than ten. J is TRBJ2-1 and V is TRBV7-9, with TRBD2 matching over 11 bases. J was trimmed by 10 bases and V by 1 base; bases with no gene match: 3. CDR3 length equals 14 residues. Germline V gives CDR1 SEHNR, CDR2 FQNEAQ (reference sequence). The CDR3 is CASSLGASGREQFF. The CDR3 DNA reads TGTGCCAGCAGCTTAGGTGCTAGCGGGAGGGAGCAGTTCTTC.

The rearrangement links TRBV15 to TRBJ2-1; 8 nucleotides agree with TRBD2. CDR3 size: 15 residues. Unmatched junction bases numbered 6, after V lost 1 base and J lost 7 bases. Per the germline V gene, CDR1 is LNHNV and CDR2 is YYDKDF (reference sequence). CDR3 protein: CATSRGAGAVNEQFF. CDR3 nucleotides: TGTGCCACCAGCAGAGGAGCGGGAGCGGTGAATGAGCAGTTCTTC.

CDR3: CASSPDPTVAGLYNEQFF. The CDR3 coding sequence is TGTGCCAGCAGCCCCGACCCTACAGTAGCGGGCCTCTACAATGAGCAGTTCTTC. This chain joins TRBV5-6 and TRBJ2-1; 7 positions agree with TRBD2. Germline values: CDR1 SGHDT, CDR2 YYEEEE. V was clipped by 4 bases and J by 3 bases; unmatched bases: 16. This CDR3 is built from 18 residues. Full variable domain (remainder filled in from reference TRBV5-6 and TRBJ2-1): DAGVTQSPTHLIKTRGQQVTLRCSPKSGHDTVSWYQQALGQGPQFIFQYYEEEERQRGNFPDRFSGHQFPNYSSELNVNALLLGDSALYLCASSPDPTVAGLYNEQFFGPGTRLTVL.

This clonotype showed up just a few times. The gene calls are TRBV20-1 and TRBJ1-1, with unresolved D. There are 15 residues in the CDR3. Germline CDR1 is DFQATT and CDR2 is SNEGSKA (reference sequence). V was shortened by 3 bases and J by 4 bases, with 18 bases between the two germline ends. CDR3 in amino acids: CSARPIAPDGTEAFF. CDR3 coding DNA: TGCAGTGCTAGGCCGATTGCGCCCGATGGCACTGAAGCTTTCTTT.

This clonotype was counted between two and nine times. This chain links TRBV28 with TRBJ2-2, with no clear D. The CDR3 spans 16 residues. Trimming took 7 bases from V and 4 from J, leaving 19 bases between them. Germline-derived CDR1 and CDR2 are MDHEN and SYDVKM. DNA for the CDR3: TGTGCCAGCACCCCCAGTAGGCTTTCAGTCACCGGGGAGCTGTTTTTT. This gives the protein CASTPSRLSVTGELFF. The variable domain in full, completed from reference TRBV28 and TRBJ2-2, reads DVKVTQSSRYLVKRTGEKVFLECVQDMDHENMFWYRQDPGLGLRLIYFSYDVKMKEKGDIPEGYSVSREKKERFSLILESASTNQTSMYLCASTPSRLSVTGELFFGEGSRLTVL.